Listed below are T cell receptor beta chains from one sample, sequenced in a study of T cells in Graves' hyperthyroidism and ophthalmopathy. One entry per CDR3 protein, called by TCRdb with MiXCR from the multiplex PCR reads. The top ten hold approximately 13% of the sample, which has more than 450,000 distinct CDR3 sequences, 12% to 15% seen once. Sequenced: blood. The receptors here all came from a woman aged 40 to 49 with Graves' hyperthyroidism. Both conserved end residues are part of each CDR3. The D gene is left open where the match is weak. Where a row states a size, it is once, few, many or the class of an expanded clone; other rows omit it.

j_call clone_size v_call d_call cdr3_nt cdr3_aa
TRBJ2-3 NA TRBV2 TRBD2 TGTGCCAGCAGTCATAGACTAGCGAGAGTCGAAGATACGCAGTATTTT CASSHRLARVEDTQYF
TRBJ2-7 many TRBV15 TRBD2 TGTGCCACCAGCAGAGGCGGCGGGAGCTACGAGCAGTACTTC CATSRGGGSYEQYF
TRBJ2-2 many TRBV20-1 TRBD1 TGCAGTGCTGTGACAGGGGACACCGGGGAGCTGTTTTTT CSAVTGDTGELFF
TRBJ2-2 many TRBV6-1 TRBD1 TGTGCCAGCAGTACCGGGACAGGGGGCACCGGGGAGCTGTTTTTT CASSTGTGGTGELFF
TRBJ1-4 many TRBV20-1 NA TGCAGTGCTAGGCAGGACGGAAATAATGAAAAACTGTTTTTT CSARQDGNNEKLFF
TRBJ2-5 NA TRBV7-6 NA TGTGCCAGCAGCGGATCAGGGTTAGAGACCCAGTACTTC CASSGSGLETQYF
TRBJ2-7 many TRBV11-1 NA TGTGCCAGCAGCCAGTGGGACTCTTCCTACGAGCAGTACTTC CASSQWDSSYEQYF
TRBJ1-4 few TRBV7-9 TRBD1 TGTGCCAGCAGCTTAGTTCGAGGGGGCTATGAAAAACTGTTTTTT CASSLVRGGYEKLFF
TRBJ2-2 many TRBV24-1 NA TGTGCCACCAGTGTAGGGGCACCGAACACCGGGGAGCTGTTTTTT CATSVGAPNTGELFF
TRBJ1-4 many TRBV6-1 NA TGTGCCAGCACCCTTATTGGTGCTAATGAAAAACTGTTTTTT CASTLIGANEKLFF
TRBJ2-1 few TRBV4-1 NA TGCGCCAGCAGCCAAGAGCCAGGACAGACTTCCTACAATGAGCAGTTCTTC CASSQEPGQTSYNEQFF
TRBJ2-5 many TRBV12-3/TRBV12-4 NA TGTGCCAGCAGTCCCCGGGGGTACCAAGAGACCCAGTACTTC CASSPRGYQETQYF
TRBJ2-1 many TRBV5-1 TRBD1 TGCGCCAGCAGCCCGGGACAGATCAATGAGCAGTTCTTC CASSPGQINEQFF
TRBJ2-3 many TRBV29-1 TRBD1 TGCAGCGGTACCCGACAGGGGGATCAGACTAGCACAGATACGCAGTATTTT CSGTRQGDQTSTDTQYF
TRBJ2-1 NA TRBV6-9 TRBD2 TGTGCCAGCAGTTATGGGACTAGCGGGAGGGCCAACTTGGATGAGCAGTTCTTC CASSYGTSGRANLDEQFF
TRBJ1-5 few TRBV19 NA TGTGCCATCGGGACGGCGAGCAATCAGCCCCAGCATTTT CAIGTASNQPQHF
TRBJ2-1 NA TRBV7-9 TRBD1 TGTGCCAGCAGCTCCGGAGACAGGGGGTTCAGCTCCTACAATGAGCAGTTCTTC CASSSGDRGFSSYNEQFF
TRBJ1-6 NA TRBV6-1 NA TGTGCCAGCAGCGACAGGCCCCAGAATTCACCCCTCCACTTT CASSDRPQNSPLHF
TRBJ1-5 many TRBV11-2 NA TGTGCCAGCAGCTTACAGGCCGGGACCAATCAGCCCCAGCATTTT CASSLQAGTNQPQHF
TRBJ2-2 many TRBV5-1 NA TGCGCCAGCAAACCGGGAGTAGACACCGGGGAGCTGTTTTTT CASKPGVDTGELFF
TRBJ2-3 few TRBV27 NA TGTGCCAGCAGTTTACTCCGTGGGGCCGATACGCAGTATTTT CASSLLRGADTQYF
TRBJ2-1 NA TRBV4-1 NA TGCGCCAGCAGCCAAGGAGGGTCGGGAAATGAGCAGTTCTTC CASSQGGSGNEQFF
TRBJ2-2 many TRBV12-3/TRBV12-4 NA TGTGCCAGCAACCTACCAGGTTCCGGGGAGCTGTTTTTT CASNLPGSGELFF